This T cell receptor (beta chain) emerged from a study of human T cells and chemical hapten exposure. Whole-study context: Sensitizing treatment utilized 2% DPC over a 2 cm by 2 cm portion of upper inner arm skin.

Using its own MiXCR run on the RACE reads, TCRdb lists one record per CDR3 protein. The table lists fewer than 200,000 distinct CDR3 sequences, around 30% of them singletons. Time point noted: pre-sensitization, week 0. Treatment described: therapeutic diphenylcyclopropenone sensitization with weekly scalp DPC. Germline V CDR1 and CDR2: MDHEN, SYDVKM. V dropped 8 bases and J dropped 4 bases, with 13 bases sitting between them. The CDR3 has 13 amino acids. The chain links TRBV28 to TRBJ2-3, with D possibly matching TRBD2 (6 bases). This clonotype was sampled from a woman aged 30 to 39 with alopecia areata. Some clones in this sample may be carry-over from other donors' samples. Specimen: whole blood, collected in connection with sensitization to the hapten diphenylcyclopropenone (DPC). CDR3 in amino acids: CASRGGPADTQYF. CDR3 DNA sequence: TGTGCCAGCCGAGGAGGGCCGGCAGATACGCAGTATTTT.